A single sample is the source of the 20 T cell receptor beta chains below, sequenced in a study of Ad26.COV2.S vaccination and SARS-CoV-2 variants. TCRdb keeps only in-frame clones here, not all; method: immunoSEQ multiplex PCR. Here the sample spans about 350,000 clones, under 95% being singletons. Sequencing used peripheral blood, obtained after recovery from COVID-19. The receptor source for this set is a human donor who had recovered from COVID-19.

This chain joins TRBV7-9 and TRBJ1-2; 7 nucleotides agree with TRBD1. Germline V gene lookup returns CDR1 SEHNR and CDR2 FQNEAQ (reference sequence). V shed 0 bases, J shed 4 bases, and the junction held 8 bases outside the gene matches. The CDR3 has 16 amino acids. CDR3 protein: CASSLATTGQGYGYTF. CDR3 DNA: TGTGCCAGCAGCTTAGCGACGACAGGGCAAGGCTATGGCTACACCTTC.

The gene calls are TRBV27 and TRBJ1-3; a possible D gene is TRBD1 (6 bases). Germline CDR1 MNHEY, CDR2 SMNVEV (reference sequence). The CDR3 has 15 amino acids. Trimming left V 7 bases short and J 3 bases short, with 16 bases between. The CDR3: CASMLRGVFGNTIYF. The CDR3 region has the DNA TGTGCCAGCATGCTCAGGGGTGTCTTTGGAAACACCATATATTTT.

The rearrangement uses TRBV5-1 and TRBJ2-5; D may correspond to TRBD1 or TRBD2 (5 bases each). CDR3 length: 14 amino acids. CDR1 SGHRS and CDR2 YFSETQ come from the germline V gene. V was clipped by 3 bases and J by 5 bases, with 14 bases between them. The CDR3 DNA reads TGCGCCAGCAGCTCGACTCCAGGGAGCGAGACCCAGTACTTC. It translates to CASSSTPGSETQYF.

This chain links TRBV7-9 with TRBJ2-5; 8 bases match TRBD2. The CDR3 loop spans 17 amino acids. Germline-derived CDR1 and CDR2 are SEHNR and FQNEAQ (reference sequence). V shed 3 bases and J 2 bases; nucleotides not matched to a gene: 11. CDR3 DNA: TGTGCCAGCAGCTTTACGGGGCGGGGGGACACTCAAGAGACCCAGTACTTC. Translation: CASSFTGRGDTQETQYF.

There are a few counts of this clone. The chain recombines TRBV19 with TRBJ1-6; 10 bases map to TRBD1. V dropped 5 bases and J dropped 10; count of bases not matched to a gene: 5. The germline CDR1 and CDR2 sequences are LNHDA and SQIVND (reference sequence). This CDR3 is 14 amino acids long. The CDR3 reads CASSYGTGVSPLHF. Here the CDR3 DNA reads TGTGCCAGTAGTTATGGGACAGGGGTGTCACCCCTCCACTTT.

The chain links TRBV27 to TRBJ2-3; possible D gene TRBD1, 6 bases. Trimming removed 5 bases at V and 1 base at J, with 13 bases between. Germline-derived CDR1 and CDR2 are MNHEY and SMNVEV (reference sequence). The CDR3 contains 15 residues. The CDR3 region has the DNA TGTGCCAGCAGTGGTTGGGGGCGCCGCACAGATACGCAGTATTTT. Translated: CASSGWGRRTDTQYF.

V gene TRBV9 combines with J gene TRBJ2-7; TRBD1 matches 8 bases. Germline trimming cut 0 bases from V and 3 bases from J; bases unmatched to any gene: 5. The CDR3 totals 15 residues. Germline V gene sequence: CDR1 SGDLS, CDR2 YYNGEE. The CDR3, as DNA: TGTGCCAGCAGCGTAGCTGCGGGACAGGACTACGAGCAGTACTTC. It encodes CASSVAAGQDYEQYF.

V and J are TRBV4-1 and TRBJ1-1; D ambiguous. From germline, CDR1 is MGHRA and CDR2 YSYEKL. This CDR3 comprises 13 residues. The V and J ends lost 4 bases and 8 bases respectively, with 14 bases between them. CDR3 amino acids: CASSPSTWGEAFF. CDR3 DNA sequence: TGCGCCAGCAGCCCTTCTACTTGGGGAGAAGCTTTCTTT.

CDR3 in amino acids: CASSFRQGRSNEKLFF. For the CDR3, the DNA is TGTGCCAGCAGTTTTCGACAGGGAAGGTCTAATGAAAAACTGTTTTTT. This sequence joins TRBV6-5 and TRBJ1-4; 7 positions match TRBD1. The V segment lost 4 bases and the J segment 3 bases; nucleotides outside the gene matches: 8. CDR3 length equals 16 residues. Germline-derived CDR1 and CDR2 are MNHEY and SVGAGI.

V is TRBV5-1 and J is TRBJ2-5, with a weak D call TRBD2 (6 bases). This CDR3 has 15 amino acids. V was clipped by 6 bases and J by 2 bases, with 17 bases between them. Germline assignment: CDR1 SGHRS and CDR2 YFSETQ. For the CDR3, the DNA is TGCGCCAGCACCTTTTTGTGGGGGGAACAAGAGACCCAGTACTTC. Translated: CASTFLWGEQETQYF.

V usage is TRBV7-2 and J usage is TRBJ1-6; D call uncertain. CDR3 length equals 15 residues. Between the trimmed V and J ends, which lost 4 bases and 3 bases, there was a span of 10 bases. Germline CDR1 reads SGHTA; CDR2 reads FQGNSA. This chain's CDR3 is CASSSPRLYNSPLHF. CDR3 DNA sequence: TGTGCCAGCAGCTCTCCCCGGCTCTATAATTCACCCCTCCACTTT.

CDR3 in DNA: TGTGCCAGCAGCCATTCTGGCAGGGGGCATGAAAAACTGTTTTTT. It translates to CASSHSGRGHEKLFF. J is TRBJ1-4 and V is TRBV3-1 (or the pseudogene TRBV3-2); 8 bases line up with TRBD1. V lost 3 bases to trimming and J lost 6 bases; unmatched junction nucleotides: 6. Germline V gene sequence: CDR1 LGHDT, CDR2 YNNKEL (reference sequence). This CDR3 has 15 amino acids.

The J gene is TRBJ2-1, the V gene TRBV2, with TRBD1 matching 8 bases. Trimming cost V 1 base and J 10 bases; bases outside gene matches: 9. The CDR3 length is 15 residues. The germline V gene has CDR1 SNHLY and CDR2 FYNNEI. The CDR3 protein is CASSEGTGTMGEQFF. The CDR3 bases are TGTGCCAGCAGTGAAGGGACAGGGACGATGGGCGAGCAGTTCTTC.

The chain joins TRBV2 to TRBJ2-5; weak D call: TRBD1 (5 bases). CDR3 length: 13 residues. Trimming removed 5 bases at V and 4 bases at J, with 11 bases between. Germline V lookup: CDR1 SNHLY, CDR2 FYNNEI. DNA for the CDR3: TGTGCCAGCAGTCAGGGCCCCGGAGAGACCCAGTACTTC. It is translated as CASSQGPGETQYF.

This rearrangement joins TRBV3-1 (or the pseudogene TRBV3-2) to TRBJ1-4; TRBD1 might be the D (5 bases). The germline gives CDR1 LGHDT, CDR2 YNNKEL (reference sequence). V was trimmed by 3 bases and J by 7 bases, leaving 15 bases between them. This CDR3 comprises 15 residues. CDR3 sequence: CASSHAAGQGEKLFF. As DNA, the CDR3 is TGTGCCAGCAGCCACGCAGCAGGGCAGGGTGAAAAACTGTTTTTT.

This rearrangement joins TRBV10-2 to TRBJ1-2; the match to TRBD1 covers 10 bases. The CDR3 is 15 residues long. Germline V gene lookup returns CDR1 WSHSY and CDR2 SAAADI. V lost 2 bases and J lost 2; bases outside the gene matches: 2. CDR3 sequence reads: CASSEPGQGNYGYTF. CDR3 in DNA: TGCGCCAGCAGTGAGCCGGGACAGGGGAACTATGGCTACACCTTC.

The CDR3 DNA reads as TGTGCCAGCAGTCACGGGGACAGGGGAGGTGAGGGCTACACCTTC. Protein: CASSHGDRGGEGYTF. The J gene is TRBJ1-2, the V gene TRBV6-5; 10 bases map to TRBD1. This CDR3 spans 15 amino acids. V lost 5 bases, J lost 8 bases, and 11 bases stayed unmatched. CDR1 MNHEY and CDR2 SVGAGI come from the germline V gene.

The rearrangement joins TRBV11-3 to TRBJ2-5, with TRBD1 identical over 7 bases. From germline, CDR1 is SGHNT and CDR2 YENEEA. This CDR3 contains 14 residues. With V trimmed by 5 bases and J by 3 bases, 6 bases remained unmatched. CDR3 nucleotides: TGTGCCAGCAGCCTCAGACAGGGTGAAGAGACCCAGTACTTC. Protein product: CASSLRQGEETQYF.

The CDR3 protein is CASSLSGGSLDTQYF. The CDR3 nucleotides read TGTGCCAGCAGCTTGAGCGGGGGGTCTCTAGATACGCAGTATTTT. J is TRBJ2-3 and V is TRBV5-4, with TRBD2 matching 9 bases. This CDR3 comprises 15 residues. The germline V gene encodes CDR1 SGHNT and CDR2 YYREEE (reference sequence). The junction had 5 bases not matched to a gene; V was cut back by 1 base and J by 5 bases.

CDR3 sequence (DNA): TGTGCCAGCAGTGAAGTACGTCCGATGGGCTCTGGAAACACCATATATTTT. The encoded protein is CASSEVRPMGSGNTIYF. The chain couples TRBV6-1 to TRBJ1-3; D uncertain. Germline CDR1 MNHNS, CDR2 SASEGT. This CDR3 is built from 17 residues. Trimming stripped 1 base from V and 0 bases from J, with 13 bases between.